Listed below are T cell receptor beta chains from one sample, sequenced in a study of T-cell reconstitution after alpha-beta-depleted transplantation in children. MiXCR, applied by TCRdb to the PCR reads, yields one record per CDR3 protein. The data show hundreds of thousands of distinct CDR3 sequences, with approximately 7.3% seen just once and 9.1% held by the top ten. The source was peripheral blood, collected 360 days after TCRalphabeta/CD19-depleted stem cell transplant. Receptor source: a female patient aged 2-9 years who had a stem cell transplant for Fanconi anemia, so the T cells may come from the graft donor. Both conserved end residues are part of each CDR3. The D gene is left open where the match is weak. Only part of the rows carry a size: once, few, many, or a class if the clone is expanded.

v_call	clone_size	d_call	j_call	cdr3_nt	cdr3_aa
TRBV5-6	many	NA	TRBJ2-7	TGTGCCAGCAGCTTGAAGGGGATCTACGAGCAGTACTTC	CASSLKGIYEQYF
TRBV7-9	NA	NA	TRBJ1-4	TGTGCCAGCAGCCCCAGGACCCAAGAAAAACTGTTTTTT	CASSPRTQEKLFF
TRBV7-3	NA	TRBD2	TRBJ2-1	TGTGCCAGCAGCCCCTGGGGGGGGGAGGGGAACCATGAGCAGTTCTTC	CASSPWGGEGNHEQFF
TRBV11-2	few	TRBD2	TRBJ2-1	TGTGCCAGCAGCTTAAGCCTAGCGGGAGGGGGGGAGCAGTTCTTC	CASSLSLAGGGEQFF
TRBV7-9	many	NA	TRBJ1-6	TGTGCCAGCAGCTTAGCGCCGCCGGCATATGATTCACCCCTCCACTTT	CASSLAPPAYDSPLHF
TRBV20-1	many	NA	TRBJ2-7	TGCAGTGCGGGCTACAGCTACGAGCAGTACTTC	CSAGYSYEQYF
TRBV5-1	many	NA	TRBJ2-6	TGCGCCAGCAGCTTGGACAGGGAGTCTGGGGCCAACGTCCTGACTTTC	CASSLDRESGANVLTF
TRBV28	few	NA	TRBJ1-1	TGTGCCAGCAGTTTATACGGTGAGGTGAACACTGAAGCTTTCTTT	CASSLYGEVNTEAFF
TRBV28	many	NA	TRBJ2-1	TGTGCCAGCAGCACCCCCCGACAGGTCTCGAGCTCCTACAATGAGCAGTTCTTC	CASSTPRQVSSSYNEQFF
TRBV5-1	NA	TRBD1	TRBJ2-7	TGCGCCAGCAGCTTGTCGACCCTGAGGACAGGAGCCCTCTACGAGCAGTACTTC	CASSLSTLRTGALYEQYF
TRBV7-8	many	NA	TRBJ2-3	TGTGCCAGCAGCTTAGGGGTGGCGGATACGCAGTATTTT	CASSLGVADTQYF
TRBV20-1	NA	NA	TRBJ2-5	TGCAGTGCTAGTCACTATGGGGAGACCCAGTACTTC	CSASHYGETQYF
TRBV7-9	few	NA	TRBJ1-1	TGTGCCAGCAGCTTAGAGGGGTGGTCCGCTTTCTTT	CASSLEGWSAFF
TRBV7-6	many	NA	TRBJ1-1	TGTGCCAGCAGCTTGCGGGTGGGCACTGAAGCTTTCTTT	CASSLRVGTEAFF
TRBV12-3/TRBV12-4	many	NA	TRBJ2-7	TGTGCCAGCAGTTTACAGGGACGGAGCGAGCAGTACTTC	CASSLQGRSEQYF
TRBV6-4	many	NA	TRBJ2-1	TGTGCCAGCAGCGCTTATGCGGGACAGACCTATGGTGAGCAGTTCTTC	CASSAYAGQTYGEQFF
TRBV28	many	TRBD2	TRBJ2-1	TGTGCCAGCCTCAATAGCGGGGCCGGGAATGAGCAGTTCTTC	CASLNSGAGNEQFF
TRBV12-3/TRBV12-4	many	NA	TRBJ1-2	TGTGCCAGCAGTTTGGGGTTTAACGGCTACACCTTC	CASSLGFNGYTF
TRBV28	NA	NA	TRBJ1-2	TGTGCCAGCAGTCCCCGACAGGAAAGCGTCCACTATGGCTACACCTTC	CASSPRQESVHYGYTF
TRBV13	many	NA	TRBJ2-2	TGTGCCAGCAGTTACGCCTCATCCGGGGAGCTGTTTTTT	CASSYASSGELFF
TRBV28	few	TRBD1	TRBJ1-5	TGTGCCAGCAGTTCCCCGACAGGGACTAATAATCAGCCCCAGCATTTT	CASSSPTGTNNQPQHF
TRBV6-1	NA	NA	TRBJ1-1	TGTGCCAGCAGGTGGACCCGGGAGAAAACTTTCTTT	CASRWTREKTFF
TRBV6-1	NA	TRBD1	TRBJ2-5	TGTGCCAGCAGGTCCCAGGGGGAGTTAGAGACCCAGTACTTC	CASRSQGELETQYF